The present entry profiles one TCR beta chain with its context. The antigen it recognizes is unknown. No base-level quality is on record; no much larger clone is a single base apart. This sample was included in a study of T cell responses to AZD1222 COVID-19 vaccine (dated by TCRdb to the early 2020s). Notes on the research overall: TCR sequencing covered more than 230 trial participants: roughly 200 given two doses of AZD1222 and around 25 given two doses of MenACWY control vaccine. Enrollment into the trials was organized by age into subgroups of 18-55, 56-69 and 70-plus years, and those subgroups contained approximately 150, 30 and 60 TCR-sequenced participants, respectively. The research as a whole found: Because no day 14 peak-response samples were available, the repertoires could be characterized only after the peak T cell response. Nearly half of unique spike-specific TCRs reportedly recognized epitopes outside regions mutated in the B.1.351 and B.1.1.7 variants. Conclusions about previously exposed vaccinees are limited because only 5 or 6 AZD1222 recipients were SARS-CoV-2 seropositive at baseline. A significant rise in spike-specific TCR breadth and depth was observed after two AZD1222 doses relative to day 0 and relative to MenACWY recipients. The vaccine-associated CD4 TCRs covered the entire spike protein, and the dominant responses fell in regions 160-218 and 743-854. Participants were mostly white British and included more females than males, and it was suggested by the authors that clonal diversity may have been underestimated. The 56-69-year group was small, and its depth increase did not reach significance, likely because of low power.

The sample's time point label is to be understood as: about 28 days (+/-7) after the second vaccine dose. AZD1222 recipients whose second dose came at about 4 weeks and those whose second dose came at about 12 weeks were combined into one group, since spike-specific TCR depth and breadth did not differ between the two schedules. Vaccinee samples came from UK trials COV001 and COV002, including a single-blind randomized controlled phase 2/3 trial of AZD1222 (ChAdOx1 nCoV-19) in healthy adults. Trial participant PBMC samples were collected at day 0 and day 28 after the second dose for TCRbeta chain sequencing. The CDR3 regions of human TCRbeta chains were subjected to immunosequencing. On the authors' methods: TCRs in the repertoires were compared against a reference library of SARS-CoV-2-specific TCRs that had been generated with the MIRA antigen-specificity platform. Breadth meant the fraction of unique TCRs that were SARS-CoV-2-associated, whereas depth meant the fraction of total T cells that were SARS-CoV-2-associated. Using the MIRA data, each spike-specific TCR was mapped to the spike region that the TCR reacts to and placed in a CD4 or CD8 class. Log10-transformed breadth and depth values were compared by one-way ANOVA with Sidak's multiple comparisons tests. TCRdb stores this immuneACCESS table with in-frame sequences only. Part of the clones is absent; in the studies checked, under half of the shortfall reflects unresolved V genes, and no reason is known for the rest. That table furnishes V, J and clone size, whereas the DNA furnished D and trimming. This sample lists about 130,000 clones; roughly 86% were detected once. Approximately 6% of the sample is in the top ten clones.

This TCR was sampled from an adult who received the AZD1222 COVID-19 vaccine. The source material was peripheral blood, sampled 28 days after the second AZD1222 dose.

For the CDR3, the sequence is CAWSPSGAQPQHF. The DNA is as follows: TGTGCCTGGAGCCCCTCGGGGGCGCAGCCCCAGCATTTT. Recombination linked TRBV30 to TRBJ1-5; the D gene is possibly TRBD1, with 6 bases matching. From cysteine to phenylalanine, the CDR3 is 13 amino acids long. The entry retains the CDR3 DNA only, 39 bases that are in frame from base 1. V sheds 3 bases and J sheds 7 bases, leaving 13 bases between their ends. The CDR1 and CDR2 encoded by the germline V gene (reference sequence) are GTSNPN and SVGIG.